Listed below are T cell receptor beta chains from one sample, sequenced in a study of T cell repertoires in cytomegalovirus infection. TCRdb itself ran the reads through MiXCR, one entry per CDR3 protein. This table has about 740,000 distinct CDR3 sequences, 35% appearing once. Sequencing was performed on PBMCs. The receptor set was obtained from a human donor in good health (CMV status not recorded). Some clones in this sample may be carry-over from other donors' samples. The CDR3 runs from the conserved cysteine through the conserved F or W. D genes are given only for firm matches. Size tells how often a clone was seen (once, few, many) or the class of an expanded clone, and some rows leave it out.

few	15	TRBV10-3	.	TRBJ2-1	CAIRPDGRLYNEQFF	TGTGCCATCAGACCGGACGGGAGACTCTACAATGAGCAGTTCTTC
many	15	TRBV7-2	TRBD1	TRBJ2-3	CASSLGQGWADTQYF	TGTGCCAGCAGCTTAGGACAGGGTTGGGCAGATACGCAGTATTTT
.	16	TRBV4-2	TRBD1	TRBJ1-6	CASSQVWTGVSSPLHF	TGTGCCAGCAGCCAAGTTTGGACAGGGGTGAGCTCACCCCTCCACTTT
many	15	TRBV7-2	.	TRBJ2-7	CASSLLPLLKYEQYF	TGTGCCAGCAGCTTGTTACCGTTATTGAAGTACGAGCAGTACTTC
few	16	TRBV28	.	TRBJ2-5	CASGEDGTELQETQYF	TGTGCCAGTGGGGAGGACGGGACGGAACTCCAAGAGACCCAGTACTTC
.	16	TRBV5-1	.	TRBJ2-1	CASSLARRGGNNEQFF	TGCGCCAGCAGCTTGGCCCGGCGGGGAGGAAACAATGAGCAGTTCTTC
few	17	TRBV6-1	.	TRBJ2-1	CASSRDPPTAPYNEQFF	TGTGCCAGCAGTCGGGACCCACCCACAGCCCCATACAATGAGCAGTTCTTC
few	15	TRBV25-1	TRBD1	TRBJ1-2	CASSESHRGRGGYTF	TGTGCCAGCAGTGAATCGCACAGGGGGCGGGGAGGCTACACCTTC
.	18	TRBV19	TRBD2	TRBJ2-1	CASSWTSGGSLTYNEQFF	TGTGCCAGTAGTTGGACTAGCGGGGGGTCCCTAACCTACAATGAGCAGTTCTTC
.	16	TRBV15	.	TRBJ2-1	CATSSNSGSSYNEQFF	TGTGCCACCAGCAGCAACAGCGGTAGCTCCTACAATGAGCAGTTCTTC
many	12	TRBV7-9	.	TRBJ2-7	CASSLGSPEQYF	TGTGCCAGCAGCTTAGGGTCCCCCGAGCAGTACTTC
.	16	TRBV4-1	TRBD1	TRBJ2-5	CASSQVRQGARETQYF	TGCGCCAGCAGCCAAGTTCGACAGGGGGCCAGAGAGACCCAGTACTTC
.	15	TRBV7-2	.	TRBJ2-7	CDRSLVVGGVGEQYF	TGTGACAGGAGCTTAGTAGTTGGCGGAGTGGGCGAGCAGTACTTC
.	14	TRBV28	TRBD1	TRBJ1-1	CATRDRVGYTEAFF	TGTGCCACCCGGGACAGGGTCGGGTACACTGAAGCTTTCTTT
many	17	TRBV7-2	TRBD2	TRBJ2-4	CASSLGGLAGAKNIQYF	TGTGCCAGCAGCTTAGGGGGTCTAGCGGGAGCCAAAAACATTCAGTACTTC
.	15	TRBV6-1	.	TRBJ1-5	CASSGDPGGAQPQHF	TGTGCCAGCAGTGGAGACCCGGGGGGAGCTCAGCCCCAGCATTTT
.	19	TRBV4-1	TRBD1	TRBJ2-7	CASSQDRHHRDRVSYEQYF	TGCGCCAGCAGCCAAGATAGGCACCACCGGGACAGGGTCTCCTACGAGCAGTACTTC
few	15	TRBV7-2	.	TRBJ2-2	CASRPGGGDTGELFF	TGTGCCAGCAGACCCGGGGGCGGAGACACCGGGGAGCTGTTTTTT
.	14	TRBV12-3/TRBV12-4	TRBD1	TRBJ1-6	CASRGTGSNSPFHF	TGTGCCAGCAGAGGGACAGGGTCTAATTCACCCTTCCACTTT
.	15	TRBV12-3/TRBV12-4	.	TRBJ2-5	CASSPHVGGRETQYF	TGTGCCAGCAGCCCCCACGTCGGGGGACGAGAGACCCAGTACTTC
.	17	TRBV11-2	.	TRBJ1-1	CASSLFDSPVTYTEAFF	TGTGCCAGCAGCTTATTTGACAGCCCCGTGACATACACTGAAGCTTTCTTT
.	12	TRBV10-3	.	TRBJ2-7	CAISGDHYEQYF	TGTGCCATCAGTGGGGACCACTACGAGCAGTACTTC
few	14	TRBV5-6	TRBD2	TRBJ2-1	CASTSAGEAIEQFF	TGTGCCAGCACCTCAGCGGGAGAGGCTATTGAGCAGTTCTTC
.	13	TRBV7-2	.	TRBJ1-2	CASPPPGHPVYTF	TGTGCCAGCCCCCCACCTGGGCATCCTGTCTACACCTTC
few	16	TRBV10-3	.	TRBJ1-3	CAISESRVISGNTIYF	TGTGCCATCAGTGAGTCGAGGGTGATCTCTGGAAACACCATATATTTT
few	16	TRBV12-3/TRBV12-4	TRBD2	TRBJ2-7	CASSSSGTSGSYEQYF	TGTGCCAGCAGTTCTTCCGGGACTAGCGGTTCCTACGAGCAGTACTTC
.	16	TRBV12-3/TRBV12-4	TRBD2	TRBJ2-3	CASSSTSGRAPYTQYF	TGTGCCAGCAGTTCTACTAGCGGGAGGGCCCCCTATACGCAGTATTTT
.	17	TRBV6-5	.	TRBJ2-2	CASSYSERSSNTGELFF	TGTGCCAGCAGTTACTCAGAAAGATCTAGTAACACCGGGGAGCTGTTTTTT
.	12	TRBV7-9	.	TRBJ1-5	CASSLDPGPQHF	TGTGCCAGCAGCTTAGATCCGGGGCCCCAGCATTTT
.	14	TRBV20-1	.	TRBJ2-2	CSAGGIGETGELFF	TGCAGTGCCGGCGGTATTGGGGAGACCGGGGAGCTGTTTTTT
few	17	TRBV7-2	TRBD1	TRBJ2-1	CASSWRDRGAPYNEQFF	TGTGCCAGCAGCTGGAGAGACAGGGGGGCCCCCTACAATGAGCAGTTCTTC
many	17	TRBV7-3	.	TRBJ1-2	CASSLMGRETPGSGYTF	TGTGCCAGCAGCTTAATGGGGCGGGAGACCCCCGGGAGTGGCTACACCTTC
.	17	TRBV4-1	.	TRBJ2-7	CASSQVGGRGRVYEQYF	TGCGCCAGCAGCCAAGTCGGGGGGCGGGGGCGCGTCTACGAGCAGTACTTC
many	15	TRBV4-1	TRBD1	TRBJ1-4	CASRTGAATNEKLFF	TGCGCCAGCAGGACAGGGGCCGCAACTAATGAAAAACTGTTTTTT
once	12	TRBV6-8	TRBD1	TRBJ1-1	CASTGTGTEAFF	TGTGCCAGCACCGGGACAGGGACTGAAGCTTTCTTT
.	15	TRBV12-3/TRBV12-4	.	TRBJ2-5	CASSFSVGGRETQYF	TGTGCCAGCAGTTTTAGCGTGGGGGGGCGTGAGACCCAGTACTTC
.	14	TRBV9	.	TRBJ1-2	CASSVVPGLRGYTF	TGTGCCAGCAGCGTAGTTCCAGGGCTTCGGGGCTACACCTTC
many	13	TRBV7-3	.	TRBJ2-1	CASSLDYLNEQFF	TGTGCCAGCAGCCTGGACTACTTGAATGAGCAGTTCTTC
few	14	TRBV11-2	.	TRBJ2-7	CASSLDPPRLKQYF	TGTGCCAGCAGCTTAGATCCCCCCCGACTGAAGCAGTACTTC
.	16	TRBV24-1	.	TRBJ2-3	CATRPGNKTNTDTQYF	TGTGCCACCAGACCCGGGAACAAAACAAACACAGATACGCAGTATTTT
.	16	TRBV5-5	.	TRBJ2-1	CASSLALARGYNEQFF	TGTGCCAGCAGCTTGGCCCTAGCGAGGGGGTACAATGAGCAGTTCTTC
few	13	TRBV6-5	.	TRBJ2-5	CASCPLKKETQYF	TGTGCCAGCTGCCCCCTGAAAAAAGAGACCCAGTACTTC
many	18	TRBV7-2	.	TRBJ2-1	CASSLRGTPKSSYNEQFF	TGTGCCAGCAGCCTCCGCGGGACTCCCAAGAGCTCCTACAATGAGCAGTTCTTC
.	18	TRBV4-2	TRBD2	TRBJ2-5	CASSQGQVSGGPEETQYF	TGTGCCAGCAGCCAAGGGCAGGTTAGCGGGGGTCCAGAAGAGACCCAGTACTTC
few	15	TRBV7-6	TRBD1	TRBJ2-2	CASRSTGVGTGELFF	TGTGCCAGCAGATCGACAGGGGTTGGGACCGGGGAGCTGTTTTTT
.	15	TRBV27	TRBD2	TRBJ2-1	CASSLDIAGRDEQFF	TGTGCCAGCAGTTTAGACATAGCGGGAAGGGATGAGCAGTTCTTC
.	14	TRBV28	.	TRBJ1-3	CASSFRFSGNTIYF	TGTGCCAGCAGTTTTCGATTCTCTGGAAACACCATATATTTT
few	16	TRBV28	.	TRBJ2-3	CASSYSRRSYRDTQYF	TGTGCCAGCAGTTACAGCCGTAGGTCCTACCGGGATACGCAGTATTTT
.	14	TRBV2	TRBD1	TRBJ2-7	CASRRTGGAGEQYF	TGTGCCAGCAGACGGACAGGGGGGGCCGGCGAGCAGTACTTC
.	17	TRBV11-2	.	TRBJ2-3	CASSPRTSQVITDTQYF	TGTGCCAGCAGCCCTCGTACTAGCCAGGTTATTACAGATACGCAGTATTTT
.	15	TRBV4-1	.	TRBJ1-1	CASSQDPGYATEAFF	TGCGCCAGCAGCCAAGATCCAGGATACGCAACTGAAGCTTTCTTT
many	14	TRBV7-2	.	TRBJ2-1	CASSLPGSRDEQFF	TGTGCCAGCAGCTTACCGGGAAGCAGGGATGAGCAGTTCTTC
.	11	TRBV29-1	.	TRBJ2-3	CSEARGDTQYF	TGCAGCGAAGCTCGTGGAGATACGCAGTATTTT
.	13	TRBV30	TRBD1	TRBJ1-1	CAWLSDRKGAAFF	TGTGCCTGGCTCTCGGACAGGAAAGGGGCCGCTTTCTTT
.	15	TRBV6-1	.	TRBJ2-5	CASSSPVTGQETQYF	TGTGCCAGCAGTTCGCCGGTAACGGGGCAAGAGACCCAGTACTTC